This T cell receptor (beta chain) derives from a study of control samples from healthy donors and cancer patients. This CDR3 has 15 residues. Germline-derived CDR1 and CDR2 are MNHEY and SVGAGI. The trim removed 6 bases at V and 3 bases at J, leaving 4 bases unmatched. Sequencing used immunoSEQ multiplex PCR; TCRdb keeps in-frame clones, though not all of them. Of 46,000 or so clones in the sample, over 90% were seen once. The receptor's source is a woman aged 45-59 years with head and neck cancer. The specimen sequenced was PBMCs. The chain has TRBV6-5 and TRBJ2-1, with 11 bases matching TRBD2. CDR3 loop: CASSPGTSGYNEQFF. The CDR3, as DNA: TGTGCCAGCAGCCCCGGGACTAGCGGCTACAATGAGCAGTTCTTC.